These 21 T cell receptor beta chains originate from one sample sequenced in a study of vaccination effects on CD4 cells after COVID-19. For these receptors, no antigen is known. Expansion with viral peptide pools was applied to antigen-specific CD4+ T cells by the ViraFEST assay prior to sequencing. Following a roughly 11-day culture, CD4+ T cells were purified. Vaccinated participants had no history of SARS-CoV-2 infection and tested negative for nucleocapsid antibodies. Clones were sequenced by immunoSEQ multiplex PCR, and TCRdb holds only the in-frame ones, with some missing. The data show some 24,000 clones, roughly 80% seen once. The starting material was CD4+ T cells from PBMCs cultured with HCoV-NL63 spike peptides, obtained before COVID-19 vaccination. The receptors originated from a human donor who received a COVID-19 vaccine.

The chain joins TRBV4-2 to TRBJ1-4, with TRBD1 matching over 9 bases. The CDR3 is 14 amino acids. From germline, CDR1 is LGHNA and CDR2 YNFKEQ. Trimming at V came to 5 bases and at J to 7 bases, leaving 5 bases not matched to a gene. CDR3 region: CASSDGTGSEKLFF. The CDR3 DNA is TGTGCCAGCAGCGACGGGACAGGGTCTGAAAAACTGTTTTTT.

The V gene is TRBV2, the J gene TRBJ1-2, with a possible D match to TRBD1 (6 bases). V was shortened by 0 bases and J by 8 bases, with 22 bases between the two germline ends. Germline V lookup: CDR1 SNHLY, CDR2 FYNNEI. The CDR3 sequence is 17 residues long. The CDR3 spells CASSEAPHLQGIEGYTF. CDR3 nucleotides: TGTGCCAGCAGTGAAGCGCCCCACCTTCAGGGGATAGAAGGCTACACCTTC.

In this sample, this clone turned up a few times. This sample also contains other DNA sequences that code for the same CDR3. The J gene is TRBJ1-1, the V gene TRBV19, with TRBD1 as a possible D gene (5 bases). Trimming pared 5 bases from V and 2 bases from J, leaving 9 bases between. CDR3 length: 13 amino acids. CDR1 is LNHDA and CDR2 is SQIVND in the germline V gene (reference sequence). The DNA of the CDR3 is TGTGCCAGTAGTTCGGGGCTTAACACTGAAGCTTTCTTT. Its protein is CASSSGLNTEAFF.

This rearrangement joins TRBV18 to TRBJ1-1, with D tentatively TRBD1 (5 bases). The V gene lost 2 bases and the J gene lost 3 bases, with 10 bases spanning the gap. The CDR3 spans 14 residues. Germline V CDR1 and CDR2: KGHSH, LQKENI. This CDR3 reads CASSPSVQDTEAFF. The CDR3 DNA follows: TGTGCCAGCTCACCATCGGTACAGGACACTGAAGCTTTCTTT. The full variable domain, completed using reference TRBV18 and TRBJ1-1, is NAGVMQNPRHLVRRRGQEARLRCSPMKGHSHVYWYRQLPEEGLKFMVYLQKENIIDESGMPKERFSAEFPKEGPSILRIQQVVRGDSAAYFCASSPSVQDTEAFFGQGTRLTVV.

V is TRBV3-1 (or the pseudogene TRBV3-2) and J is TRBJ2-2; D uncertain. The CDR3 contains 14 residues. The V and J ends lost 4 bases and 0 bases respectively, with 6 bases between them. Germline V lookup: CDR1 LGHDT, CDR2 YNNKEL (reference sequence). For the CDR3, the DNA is TGTGCCAGCAGCCGAGCAGCGAACACCGGGGAGCTGTTTTTT. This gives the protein CASSRAANTGELFF.

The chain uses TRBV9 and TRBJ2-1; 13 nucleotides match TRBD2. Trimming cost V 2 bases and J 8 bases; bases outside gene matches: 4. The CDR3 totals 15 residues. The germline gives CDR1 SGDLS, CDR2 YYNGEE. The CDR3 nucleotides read TGTGCCAGCAGCGTCGGGACTAGCGGGGTTTATGAGCAGTTCTTC. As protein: CASSVGTSGVYEQFF.

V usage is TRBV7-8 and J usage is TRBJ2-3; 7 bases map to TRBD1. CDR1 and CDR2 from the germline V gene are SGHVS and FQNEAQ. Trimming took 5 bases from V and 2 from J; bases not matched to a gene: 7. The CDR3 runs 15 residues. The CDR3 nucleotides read TGTGCCAGCAGCCCGATGGGGACAGTCACAGATACGCAGTATTTT. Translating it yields CASSPMGTVTDTQYF.

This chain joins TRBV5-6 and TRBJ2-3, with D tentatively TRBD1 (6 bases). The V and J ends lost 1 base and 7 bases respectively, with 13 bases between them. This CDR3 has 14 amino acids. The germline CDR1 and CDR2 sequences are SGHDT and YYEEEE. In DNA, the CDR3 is TGTGCCAGCAGCTTGTCGGCAGGGGCTTATACGCAGTATTTT. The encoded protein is CASSLSAGAYTQYF.

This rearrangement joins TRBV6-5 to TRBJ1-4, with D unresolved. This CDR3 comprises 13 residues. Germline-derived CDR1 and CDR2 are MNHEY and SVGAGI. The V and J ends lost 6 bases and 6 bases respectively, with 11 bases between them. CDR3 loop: CASRAAYDEKLFF. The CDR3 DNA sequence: TGTGCCAGCAGGGCAGCTTACGATGAAAAACTGTTTTTT.

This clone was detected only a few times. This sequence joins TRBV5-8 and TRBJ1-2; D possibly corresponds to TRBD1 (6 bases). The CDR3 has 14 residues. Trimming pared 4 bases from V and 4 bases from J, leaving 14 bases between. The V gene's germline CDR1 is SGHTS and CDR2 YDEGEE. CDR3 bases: TGTGCCAGCAGCCTGGCTGGGGGCCCCTATGGCTACACCTTC. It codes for CASSLAGGPYGYTF.

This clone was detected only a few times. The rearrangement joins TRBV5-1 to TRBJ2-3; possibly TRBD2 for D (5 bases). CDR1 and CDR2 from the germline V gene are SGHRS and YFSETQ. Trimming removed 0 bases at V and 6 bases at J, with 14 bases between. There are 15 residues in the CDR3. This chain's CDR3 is CASSLVVSGVDTQYF. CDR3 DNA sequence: TGCGCCAGCAGCTTGGTTGTATCCGGGGTTGATACGCAGTATTTT. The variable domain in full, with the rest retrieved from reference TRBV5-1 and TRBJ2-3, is KAGVTQTPRYLIKTRGQQVTLSCSPISGHRSVSWYQQTPGQGLQFLFEYFSETQRNKGNFPGRFSGRQFSNSRSEMNVSTLELGDSALYLCASSLVVSGVDTQYFGPGTRLTVL.

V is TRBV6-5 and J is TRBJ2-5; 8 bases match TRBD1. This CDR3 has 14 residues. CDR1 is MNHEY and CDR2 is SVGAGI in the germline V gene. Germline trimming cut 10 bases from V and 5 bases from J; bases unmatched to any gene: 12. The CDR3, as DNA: TGTGCCATCGACAGGGGTAACGGCTTCGAGACCCAGTACTTC. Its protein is CAIDRGNGFETQYF.

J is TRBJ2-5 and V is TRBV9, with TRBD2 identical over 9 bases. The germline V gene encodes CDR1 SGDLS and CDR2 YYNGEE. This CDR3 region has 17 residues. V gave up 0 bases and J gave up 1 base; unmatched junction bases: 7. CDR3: CASSVAVLAGTQETQYF. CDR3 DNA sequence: TGTGCCAGCAGCGTAGCGGTTCTAGCGGGGACCCAAGAGACCCAGTACTTC.

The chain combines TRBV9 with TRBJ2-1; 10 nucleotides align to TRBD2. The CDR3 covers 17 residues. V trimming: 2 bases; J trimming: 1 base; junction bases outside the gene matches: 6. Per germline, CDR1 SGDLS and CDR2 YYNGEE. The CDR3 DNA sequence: TGTGCCAGCAGCGTGAATAGGACTAGCGGATCCTACAATGAGCAGTTCTTC. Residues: CASSVNRTSGSYNEQFF.

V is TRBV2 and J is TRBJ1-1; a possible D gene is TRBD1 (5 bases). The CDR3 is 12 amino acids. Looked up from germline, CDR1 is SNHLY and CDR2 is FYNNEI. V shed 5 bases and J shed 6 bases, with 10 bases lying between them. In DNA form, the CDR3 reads TGTGCCAGCAGTCCCGGGACTTCTGAAGCTTTCTTT. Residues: CASSPGTSEAFF.

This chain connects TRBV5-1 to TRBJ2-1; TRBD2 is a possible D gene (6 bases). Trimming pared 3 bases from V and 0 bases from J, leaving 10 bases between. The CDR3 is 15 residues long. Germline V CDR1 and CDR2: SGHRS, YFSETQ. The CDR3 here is CASSSLALSYNEQFF. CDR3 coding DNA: TGCGCCAGCAGCTCACTAGCCCTCTCCTACAATGAGCAGTTCTTC.

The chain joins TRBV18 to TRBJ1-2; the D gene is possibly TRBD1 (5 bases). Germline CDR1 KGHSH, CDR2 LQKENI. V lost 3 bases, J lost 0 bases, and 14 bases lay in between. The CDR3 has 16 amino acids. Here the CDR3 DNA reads TGTGCCAGCTCACCCCTCGGGACGGTAGCTAACTATGGCTACACCTTC. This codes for CASSPLGTVANYGYTF.

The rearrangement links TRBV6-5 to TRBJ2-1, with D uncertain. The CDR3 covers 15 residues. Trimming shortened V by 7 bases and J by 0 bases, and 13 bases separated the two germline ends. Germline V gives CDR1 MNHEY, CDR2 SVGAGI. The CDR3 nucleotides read TGTGCCAGCACCTTAGAGCAAAGCTCCTACAATGAGCAGTTCTTC. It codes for CASTLEQSSYNEQFF.

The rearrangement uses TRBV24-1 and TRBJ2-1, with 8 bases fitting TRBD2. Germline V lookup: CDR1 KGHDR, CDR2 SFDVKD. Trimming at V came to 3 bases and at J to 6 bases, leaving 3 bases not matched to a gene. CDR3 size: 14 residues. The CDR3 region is CATSDPGTSNEQFF. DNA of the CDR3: TGTGCCACCAGTGATCCTGGGACTAGCAATGAGCAGTTCTTC.

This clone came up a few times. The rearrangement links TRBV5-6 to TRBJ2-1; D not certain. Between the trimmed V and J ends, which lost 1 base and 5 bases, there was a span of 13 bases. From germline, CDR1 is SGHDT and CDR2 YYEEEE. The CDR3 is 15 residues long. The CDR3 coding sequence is TGTGCCAGCAGCTTGCTACTACACAAAAACAATGAGCAGTTCTTC. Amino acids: CASSLLLHKNNEQFF.

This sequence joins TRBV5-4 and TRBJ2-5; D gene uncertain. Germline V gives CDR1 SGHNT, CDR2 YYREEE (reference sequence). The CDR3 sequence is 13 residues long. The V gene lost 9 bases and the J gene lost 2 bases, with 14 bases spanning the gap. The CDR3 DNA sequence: TGTGCCATACCACCCGGCCCACAAGAGACCCAGTACTTC. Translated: CAIPPGPQETQYF.